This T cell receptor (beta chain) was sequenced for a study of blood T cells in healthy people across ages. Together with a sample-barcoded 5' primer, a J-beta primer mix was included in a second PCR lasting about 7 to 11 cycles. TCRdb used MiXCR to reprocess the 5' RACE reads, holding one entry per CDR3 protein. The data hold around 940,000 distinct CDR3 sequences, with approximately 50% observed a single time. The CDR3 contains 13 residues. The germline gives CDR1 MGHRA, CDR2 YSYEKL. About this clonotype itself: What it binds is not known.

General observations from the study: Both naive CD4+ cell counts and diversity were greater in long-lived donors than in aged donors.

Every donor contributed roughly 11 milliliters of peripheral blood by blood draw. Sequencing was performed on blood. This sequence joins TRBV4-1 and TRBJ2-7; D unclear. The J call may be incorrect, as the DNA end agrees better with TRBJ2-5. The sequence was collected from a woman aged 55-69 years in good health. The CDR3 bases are TGCGCCAGCAGCCCAGTTGCCGGGGAGACCCAGTACTTC. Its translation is CASSPVAGETQYF.